Following are 10 T cell receptor beta chains from one sample sequenced in a study of T cells in women clearing cervical HPV infection. Repertoires were generated with immunoSEQ multiplex PCR, while TCRdb's copy carries only in-frame clones and drops some. Across roughly 29,000 clones, the top ten clones capture 2.5% to 3.5% of the sample. The sequenced sample was blood buffy coat. These receptors originate from a woman between 18 and 69 years old with a cervical HPV16 infection that either progressed to CIN3+ or cleared (not recorded which).

As concerns this clone: The read ends 3 residues before the CDR3 terminus; that terminus is restored from the germline J gene. This chain links TRBV5-3 with TRBJ2-5; D is undetermined. TRBV5-3 is an open reading frame whose function is uncertain. The CDR3 is 12 residues long. V lost 4 bases, J lost 3 bases, and 7 bases lay in between. The sequenced CDR3 bases are TGTGCCAGAAGCGAACCAGAAGAGACC. Protein: CARSEPEET. The whole CDR3 reads CARSEPEETQYF.

In regard to this clone: The missing CDR3 end, 3 residues past where the read stops, is filled in from the germline J gene. The rearrangement joins TRBV18 to TRBJ1-2, with D possibly matching TRBD1 (5 bases). Germline CDR1 KGHSH, CDR2 LQKENI. Trimming removed 0 bases from V and 0 bases from J, with 8 bases in between. The CDR3 covers 15 residues. CDR3 region: CASSPPAGTNYGYTF. The sequenced CDR3 bases are TGTGCCAGCTCACCACCAGCAGGGACTAACTATGGC.

As concerns this clone: With the read ending 3 residues before the CDR3 end, the germline J gene is used to fill in that end. This chain uses TRBV7-6 with TRBJ2-1; 8 bases align to TRBD2. The CDR3 covers 13 residues. The trim removed 4 bases at V and 7 bases at J, leaving 3 bases unmatched. The germline V gene has CDR1 SGHVS and CDR2 FNYEAQ. The CDR3 here is CASSSGGGNEQFF. The CDR3 bases that were read are TGTGCCAGCAGCTCCGGGGGGGGAAATGAG.

About this clone itself: The observed sequence ends 3 residues before the CDR3 terminus, with the missing tail filled in from the germline J gene. The chain carries TRBV29-1 and TRBJ1-1, with D possibly matching TRBD1 (5 bases). With 6 bases removed from V and 0 bases from J, the gap between germline ends came to 11 bases. Germline CDR1 is SQVTM and CDR2 is ANQGSEA. The CDR3 is 13 amino acids. The CDR3 reads CSVARVVNTEAFF. The CDR3 bases that were read are TGCAGCGTAGCCAGGGTTGTGAACACTGAA.

In regard to this clone: The CDR3 end lies 3 residues beyond the end of the read and is filled in from the germline J gene. The rearrangement uses TRBV6-1 and TRBJ1-2; D not resolved. Germline V gives CDR1 MNHNS, CDR2 SASEGT. The CDR3 contains 16 residues. V was trimmed by 0 bases and J by 1 base, leaving 12 bases between them. Partial CDR3 DNA: TGTGCCAGCAGTGAAGCTCACAGTGTTATTAACTATGGC. It specifies CASSEAHSVINYG. The full CDR3 sequence reads CASSEAHSVINYGYTF.

To note about this clone: The read halts 3 residues ahead of the CDR3 end, with the missing end drawn from the germline J gene. The V and J genes are TRBV30 and TRBJ1-2; 7 nucleotides line up with TRBD1. The CDR3 covers 16 residues. Germline CDR1 is GTSNPN and CDR2 is SVGIG (reference sequence). CDR3 DNA, as far as it was read: TGTGCCTGGAGTCTTAGACTAGCGGGGGGGACAGATACC. It encodes CAWSLRLAGGTDT. The whole CDR3 protein reads CAWSLRLAGGTDTYTF.

With regard to this clone: The CDR3 goes on 3 residues after the read ends, and that part is filled in from the germline J gene. The chain has TRBV30 and TRBJ2-5; 11 bases agree with TRBD2. V trimming: 3 bases; J trimming: 4 bases; junction bases outside the gene matches: 10. There are 16 residues in the CDR3. Per the germline V gene, CDR1 is GTSNPN and CDR2 is SVGIG (reference sequence). The CDR3 is CAWRLAGGGSRETQYF. The covered CDR3 bases are TGTGCCTGGAGGTTAGCGGGGGGGGGTTCGCGAGAGACC. The full variable domain, rest sourced from reference TRBV30 and TRBJ2-5, is SQTIHQWPATLVQPVGSPLSLECTVEGTSNPNLYWYRQAAGRGLQLLFYSVGIGQISSEVPQNLSASRPQDRQFILSSKKLLLSDSGFYLCAWRLAGGGSRETQYFGPGTRLLVL.

To note about this clone: The CDR3 end is not reached by the read, which stops 3 residues before it; the germline J gene fills it in. The chain carries TRBV14 and TRBJ2-4, with 9 bases identical to TRBD2. The germline V gene encodes CDR1 SGHDN and CDR2 FVKESK. The length of the CDR3 is 16 residues. CDR3 region: CASSPRWWERGEGQYF. The DNA read from the CDR3 is TGTGCCAGCAGCCCCAGATGGTGGGAGCGGGGGGAAGGT. The full variable domain, its missing parts supplied by reference TRBV14 and TRBJ2-4, is EAGVTQFPSHSVIEKGQTVTLRCDPISGHDNLYWYRRVMGKEIKFLLHFVKESKQDESGMPNNRFLAERTGGTYSTLKVQPAELEDSGVYFCASSPRWWERGEGQYFGAGTRLSVL.

A note on this clone: From the germline J gene comes the end of the CDR3, since the read stops 3 residues before it. The V gene is TRBV20-1, the J gene TRBJ1-2; no firm D call. The germline CDR1 and CDR2 sequences are DFQATT and SNEGSKA (reference sequence). This CDR3 has 13 amino acids. The V and J ends lost 0 bases and 4 bases respectively, with 9 bases between them. The sequenced part of the CDR3 DNA is TGCAGTGCTAGAGACGGGGTACTCTATGGC. Amino acids: CSARDGVLYG. The full CDR3 sequence reads CSARDGVLYGYTF.

Of note for this clone: The read gets to within 3 residues of the CDR3 end, and the germline J gene fills in the rest. V and J are TRBV6-2 or TRBV6-3 and TRBJ2-5, with 8 bases matching TRBD2. V was clipped by 5 bases and J by 4 bases; unmatched bases: 9. The CDR3 runs to 15 residues. The germline gives CDR1 MNHEY, CDR2 SVGEGT. Incomplete CDR3 DNA: TGTGCCAGCAGTCACGGGGGACTAGGGTCAGAGACC. Its translation is CASSHGGLGSET. The full CDR3 reads CASSHGGLGSETQYF.